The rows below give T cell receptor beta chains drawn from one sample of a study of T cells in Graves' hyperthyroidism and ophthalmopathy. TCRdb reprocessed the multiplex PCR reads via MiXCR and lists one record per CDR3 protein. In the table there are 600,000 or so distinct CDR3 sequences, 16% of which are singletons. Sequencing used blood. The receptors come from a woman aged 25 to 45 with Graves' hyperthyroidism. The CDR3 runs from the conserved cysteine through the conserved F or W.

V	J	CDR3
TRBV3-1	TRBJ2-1	CASSQEGTSGRGNEQFF
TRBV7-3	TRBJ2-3	CASSSNPADTQYF
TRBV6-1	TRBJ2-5	CASRRGRDQETQYF
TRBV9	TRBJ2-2	CASSLYDRHGGELFF
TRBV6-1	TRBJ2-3	CASSESQGQGTDTQYF
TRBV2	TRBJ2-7	CASSPGGSYEQYF
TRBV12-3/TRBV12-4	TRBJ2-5	CASSFGRKRETQYF
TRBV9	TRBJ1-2	CASSPWGTETNYGYTF
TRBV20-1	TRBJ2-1	CSARDEGGSSYNEQFF
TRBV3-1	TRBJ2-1	CASSQDDIYNEQFF
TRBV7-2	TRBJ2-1	CASSSLGLAGGRNEQFF
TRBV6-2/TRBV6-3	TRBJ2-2	CASSGRTETGELFF
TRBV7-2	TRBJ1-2	CASRLELNYGYTF
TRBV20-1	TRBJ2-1	CSASPPEGRYEQFF
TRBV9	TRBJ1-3	CASSVGVASGNTIYF
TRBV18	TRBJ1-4	CASSPSTGTNEKLFF
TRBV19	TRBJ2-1	CASSIKRSRYNEQFF
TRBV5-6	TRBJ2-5	CASHAGGAETQYF